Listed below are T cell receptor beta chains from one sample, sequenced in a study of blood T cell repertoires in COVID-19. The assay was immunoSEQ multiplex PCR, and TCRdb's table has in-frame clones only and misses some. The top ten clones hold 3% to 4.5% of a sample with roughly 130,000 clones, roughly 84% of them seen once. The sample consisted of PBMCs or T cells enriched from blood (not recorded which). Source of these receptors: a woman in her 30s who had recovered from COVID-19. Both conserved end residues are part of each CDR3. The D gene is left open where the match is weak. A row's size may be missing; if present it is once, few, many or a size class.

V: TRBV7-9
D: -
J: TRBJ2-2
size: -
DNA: TGTGCCAGCAGCTCCCCCCGGGGGTCTTACGGGGAGCTGTTTTTT
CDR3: CASSSPRGSYGELFF

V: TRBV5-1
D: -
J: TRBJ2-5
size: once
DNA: TGCGCCAGCAGCTTGGGGCGGGGTTCGGATCTTCAAGAGACCCAGTACTTC
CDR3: CASSLGRGSDLQETQYF

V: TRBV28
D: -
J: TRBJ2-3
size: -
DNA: TGTGCCAGCCCGGGCCCAACGGGTGCGGGAGATACGCAGTATTTT
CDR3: CASPGPTGAGDTQYF

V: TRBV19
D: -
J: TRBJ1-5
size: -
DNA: TGTGCCAGTAGGTGGGGGGGAGGCAATCAGCCCCAGCATTTT
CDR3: CASRWGGGNQPQHF

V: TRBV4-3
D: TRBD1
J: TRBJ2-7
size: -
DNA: TGCGCCAGCAGCCGCGGGACAGGGGGCTCGGTAAGGGAGCAGTACTTC
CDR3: CASSRGTGGSVREQYF

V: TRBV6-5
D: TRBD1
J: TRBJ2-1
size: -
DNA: TGTGCCAGCAGTTATGGTCGACAGGGAGCAGGCGGCGAGCAGTTCTTC
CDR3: CASSYGRQGAGGEQFF

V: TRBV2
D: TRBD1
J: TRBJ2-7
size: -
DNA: TGTGCCAGCAGTCTGACAGGGGGCGGCGAGCAGTACTTC
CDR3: CASSLTGGGEQYF

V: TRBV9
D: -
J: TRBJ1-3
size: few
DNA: TGTGCCAGCAGCGTACGGGGTTACTCTGGAAACACCATATATTTT
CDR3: CASSVRGYSGNTIYF

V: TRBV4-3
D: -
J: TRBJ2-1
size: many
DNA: TGCGCCAGCAGCCAACAGGAAGACCCCTACAATGAGCAGTTCTTC
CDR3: CASSQQEDPYNEQFF

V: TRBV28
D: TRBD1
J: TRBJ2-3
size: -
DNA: TGTGCCAGCAGCCCTCAGGCCCTGACAGGGGCAGATACGCAGTATTTT
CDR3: CASSPQALTGADTQYF

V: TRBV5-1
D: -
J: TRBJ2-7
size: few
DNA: TGCGCCAGCAGCCGGCCAGGGGCAACCTACGAGCAGTACTTC
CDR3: CASSRPGATYEQYF

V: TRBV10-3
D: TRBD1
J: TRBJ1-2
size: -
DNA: TGTGCCATCAGTAAACAAGGGGGCGGTGGCTACACCTTC
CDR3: CAISKQGGGGYTF

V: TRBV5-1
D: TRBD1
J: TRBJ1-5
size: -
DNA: TGCGCCAGCAGCACGGAGGGGGCGAGCAATCAGCCCCAGCATTTT
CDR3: CASSTEGASNQPQHF

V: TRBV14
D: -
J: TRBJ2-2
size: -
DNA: TGTGCCAGCAGCCGTCACTTCGGCACCGGGGAGCTGTTTTTT
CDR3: CASSRHFGTGELFF

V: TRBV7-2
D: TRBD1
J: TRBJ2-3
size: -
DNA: TGTGCCAGCAGCGGGCGGGACAGGTTTGGGACAGATACGCAGTATTTT
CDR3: CASSGRDRFGTDTQYF

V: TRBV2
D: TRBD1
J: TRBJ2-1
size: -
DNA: TGTGCCAGCAGAGGGGACAGGGAGCGATACAATGAGCAGTTCTTC
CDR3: CASRGDRERYNEQFF

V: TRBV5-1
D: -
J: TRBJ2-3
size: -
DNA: TGCGCCAGCAGCTTGGGACAGGTTGGGCCAGATACGCAGTATTTT
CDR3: CASSLGQVGPDTQYF

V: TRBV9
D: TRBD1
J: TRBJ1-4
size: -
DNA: TGTGCCAGCAGCGTAGCGGTGGGACAGGGTAATGAAAAACTGTTTTTT
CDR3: CASSVAVGQGNEKLFF

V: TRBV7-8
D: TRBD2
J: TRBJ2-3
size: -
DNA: TGTGCCAGCAGGGGCCTAGCGGGGACGATATTTAGCACAGATACGCAGTATTTT
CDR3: CASRGLAGTIFSTDTQYF

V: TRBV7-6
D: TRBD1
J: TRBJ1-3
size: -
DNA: TGTGCCAGCAGCGCGGGGACAGGGGGTAGGCACACCATATATTTT
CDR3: CASSAGTGGRHTIYF

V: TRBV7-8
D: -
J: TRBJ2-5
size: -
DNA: TGTGCCAGCAGCTTAGGGGGTTGGAGGCCTGAAGAGACCCAGTACTTC
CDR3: CASSLGGWRPEETQYF

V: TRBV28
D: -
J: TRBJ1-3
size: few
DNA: TGTGCCAGCAGAAAGAACGGGGGAAACACCATATATTTT
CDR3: CASRKNGGNTIYF

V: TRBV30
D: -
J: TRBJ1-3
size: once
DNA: TGTGCCTGGAGTGAAGCCGGAAACACCATATATTTT
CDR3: CAWSEAGNTIYF

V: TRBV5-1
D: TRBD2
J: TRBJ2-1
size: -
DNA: TGCGCCAGCAGCTTAGCCCCCGGGACTAGCGGGAGGAATGAGCAGTTCTTC
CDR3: CASSLAPGTSGRNEQFF

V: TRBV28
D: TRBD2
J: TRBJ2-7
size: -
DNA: TGTGCCAGCAGTTTATCTTCTAGCGGGCGGGCCGAGCAGTACTTC
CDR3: CASSLSSSGRAEQYF

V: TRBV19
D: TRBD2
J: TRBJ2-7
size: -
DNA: TGTGCCAGTAGTAGTCGAGCGGGAGGGGCCGACGAGCAGTACTTC
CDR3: CASSSRAGGADEQYF

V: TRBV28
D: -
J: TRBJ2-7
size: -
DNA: TGTGCCAGCCGACGGGGTGGGGAGCAGTACTTC
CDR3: CASRRGGEQYF

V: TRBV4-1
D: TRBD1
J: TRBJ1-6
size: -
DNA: TGCGCCAGCAGCCGAACCGGGACAGGGAGGGGTTCACCCCTCCACTTT
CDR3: CASSRTGTGRGSPLHF